This TCR beta chain was found in a study of cytomegalovirus exposure and HLA in healthy donors (dated by TCRdb to between 2016 and 2019). For context, the study as a whole: An earlier analysis of 587 of the donors reported 250 to 300 Gb of sequence data and some 110 million unique TCR beta sequences obtained from 150 million to 200 million T cells. All discovery cohort repertoires had been generated using a single sequencing platform. To study patterns of TCR occurrence, a later analysis re-analyzed previously published TCR beta repertoires from 650 to 750 donors and added high-resolution HLA genotyping. Genome-wide SNP genotypes for about 60% of the 666 donors were used in a later genetic analysis, which treated that subset as a discovery cohort. Of the roughly 400 genotyped donors, 65% to 90% fell in the genetic ancestry cluster associated with self-reported Caucasian donors. Among roughly 400 genotyped donors of the cohort, an average of around 250,000 unique TCR beta nucleotide sequences was sequenced per donor, of which 15% to 20% were non-productive. In the later analysis, no new phenotypic data were used to find candidate immune exposures; instead, reliance was placed on TCR beta sequences and their occurrence across donors. In an earlier analysis of 587 of the donors, high-throughput TCR beta sequencing was used to judge whether each TCR beta V gene segment behaved as functional or pseudogenic. To predict cytomegalovirus infection status, the study combined high-throughput TCR immunosequencing, statistical association of individual TCRs with disease status, and machine learning. The T cell repertoires of about 700 subjects were profiled by immunosequencing and related to cytomegalovirus serostatus. HLA typing included class I and class II loci at four-digit resolution. The study aimed to test whether cataloging public T cell receptors could reveal signatures of past pathogen exposure. Besides the first cohort of more than 650 subjects, a separate validation cohort made up of 120 or so different subjects was used. Approximately 300 gigabases of sequencing data and 70 million to 100 million unique TCR sequences made up an early release that covered 500 to 700 HLA-typed donors. Because of strong linkage in the cohort, five DR-DQ haplotypes were treated as single units for association and clustering. Donor age, sex, ethnicity and CMV serostatus were compiled together with the repertoire data. Typing coverage differed by locus: A, B, C, DRB1 and DQB1 were typed in about 629-640 donors, DQA1 in 522, DPA1 in around 610, and DPB1 in 472. Summary of the overall study and its limitations: In an earlier analysis of over 550 of the donors, most TCR beta V segments were observed in productive rearrangements about 90% or about 30% of the time, broadly matching IMGT annotations. A later genetic analysis associated a missense DCLRE1C variant with V-gene and J-gene trimming of TCR beta chains, and an independent cohort replicated the association. Cytomegalovirus status was reported to be diagnosed by the classifier with high specificity and sensitivity in both the original and validation cohorts. About 15 rarely observed V segments, including chromosome 9 orphons, were excluded from the earlier analysis of about 500 of the donors because counts were too low. A total of fewer than 200 TCR beta chains were listed by the study as associated with cytomegalovirus. A later genetic analysis reported fewer N-insertions in productive TCRs among donors in an Asian-associated ancestry cluster than the roughly 700-donor mean. HLA typing was unavailable for some donors at each locus, so association tests used only the typed subset. Presence/absence analyses assumed roughly uniform sequencing depth across donors, an assumption that may not hold. Linkage disequilibrium might explain the correlated functional status among segregating V segments, but an unknown experimental factor could not be excluded. The sequencing pipeline was judged likely to have produced a cluster of highly shared sequence variants as a technical artifact. According to a later analysis, TCR association rates differed among HLA loci, with DRB1 alleles showing the most associated TCRs and HLA-C alleles showing the fewest. Specific HLA alleles were associated with 15,000 to 20,000 TCR beta sequences at a false discovery rate of 0.05 in a later analysis. The authors suggested that the approach could potentially be generalized to other disease states and immunological phenotypes. Some IMGT-functional V segments, including TRBV6-2 and TRBV6-3, could not be distinguished by the 87-base-pair reads and were therefore excluded. In vitro tests confirmed that three of the cytomegalovirus-associated TCR beta chains recognize cytomegalovirus antigens. A further reported finding was that TCR beta sequences accurately predicted the HLA-A and HLA-B alleles for most subjects in the first cohort. The cohort was sequenced for TCR beta chains only, and without alpha or paired-chain data the features that could be detected were limited. Strong co-occurrence of HLA alleles, especially DR and DQ, made assigning TCR associations to individual alleles difficult. The only immune exposure information available for the cohort was CMV serostatus. In a later analysis, HLA-associated TCR beta chains were found to be more clonally expanded and to have lower generation probabilities than equally common non-associated chains. Across donors, most TCR sequences were observed very rarely, whereas some public TCRs were present in many individuals. A later analysis found that most CMV-associated TCR beta chains appeared HLA-restricted, with HLA associations seemingly driven largely by CMV exposure. In a later analysis, several top co-occurrence clusters were reported to appear linked to parvovirus B19, influenza, CMV and Epstein-Barr virus.

The cohort was made up of 500 to 850 healthy bone marrow donors. At the time of sampling, all cohort members were nominally healthy, though unrecorded immune exposures were likely present. The donor was CMV seropositive and was included in the group of 270 or so seropositive cohort members. A peripheral blood sample was collected from each donor, and TCR beta sequencing was performed on peripheral blood mononuclear cells. The Qiagen DNeasy Blood Extraction Kit was used to extract genomic DNA from the blood cell samples. Trimmed from V: 1 base; trimmed from J: 5 bases; junction bases lacking a gene match: 3. CDR1 and CDR2 (SNHLY, FYNNEI) derive from the germline V gene. Measured from the cysteine to the phenylalanine, the CDR3 is 14 residues long. CDR3 DNA only is kept here, 42 bases in frame from base 1. Note on this clone: Its antigen is still unknown. Base quality data are lacking; no much larger clone is found one base away.

The library came from the immunoSEQ multiplex PCR assay. For the multiplex PCR, a mixture combining 60 forward primers for TCR Vbeta segments and 13 reverse primers for TCR Jbeta segments was used. The CDR3 region of rearranged TCR beta genes was amplified from genomic DNA by a multiplex PCR assay. The Illumina HiSeq System was used to sequence the amplified TCR beta libraries as 87-base-pair reads. In the paper's pipeline: Across the 670 or so repertoires, a later analysis counted 80 million or so unique TCR beta chains, some 11 million of which were shared by at least two donors. A nearest-neighbor algorithm error-corrected the raw reads and collapsed the reads into unique sequences, merging closely related sequences to remove PCR and sequencing errors. Alignment of CDR3 sequences to IMGT reference sequences was used to assign V, D and J gene segments. For a sequence to be retained, a match of at least six nucleotides was required to both a V gene segment and a J gene segment. Rearrangements were called productive when the CDR3 lacked stop codons and stayed in frame with V and J; all others were non-productive. Following IMGT convention, CDR3 was defined as the stretch from the second conserved V-encoded cysteine up to the conserved J-encoded phenylalanine. The earlier analysis of about 570 of the donors excluded any sequence lacking an unambiguous match to a single V gene segment. In an earlier analysis of roughly 500 of the donors, V segments were called functional above 56.7% productive rearrangements and were called segregating when the between-donor standard deviation exceeded 5%. A statistical classification framework was built to diagnose cytomegalovirus status from the catalog of TCR beta chain sequences. A later analysis assigned V and J genes by comparing TCR nucleotide sequences with IMGT/GENE-DB human TR gene sequences. The TCRdist pipeline was used in a later analysis to assign CDR3 sequences and most-parsimonious VDJ recombination scenarios. In a later analysis, each TCR beta chain was defined by its CDR3 amino acid sequence together with its V-gene family, and reads without a unique V-gene family were excluded. To address suspected cross-contamination and a sequencing artifact, a later analysis removed 592 highly shared, low-generation-probability nucleotide sequences. In a later analysis, a clonal expansion index was calculated for each public chain from normalized within-repertoire ranks of inferred template counts. In a later analysis, generation probabilities were computed with a VDJ recombination model fitted to out-of-frame rearrangements, and the resulting probabilities were checked against IGoR. A later analysis scored TCR-TCR, TCR-HLA and TCR-CMV co-occurrence with hypergeometric tests, applying a repertoire-size bias correction to TCR pairs. False discovery rates were estimated in a later analysis by permuting HLA or CMV assignments 20 times. A later analysis grouped co-occurring TCRs with DBSCAN, adding TCRdist sequence similarity when clustering within HLA-allele-positive subsets. Co-occurrence clustering excluded repertoires with fewer than 30,000 or more than 120,000 public chains, plus five with anomalous nucleotide sharing. Drawn from immuneACCESS, this table holds only the in-frame rearrangements with V and J called that TCRdb kept. Clones are partly lost; checked studies trace under half to an unresolved V gene and leave the rest unexplained. That table supplies the V and J calls and clone size; D and trimming were determined from the DNA. The table for this sample lists 150,000 or so clones; 60% to 80% of them were counted only once. Jointly, the top ten make up over 9% of the sample.

The chain couples TRBV2 to TRBJ2-5, with 8 bases aligning to TRBD1. This receptor was taken from a man aged 18 to 30 in good health and CMV-seropositive. Material: PBMCs. The sequence in DNA is TGTGCCAGCAGTGAAGGGACAGGGCGGGAGACCCAGTACTTC. Its coded protein is CASSEGTGRETQYF.